Described below is a single T cell receptor (beta chain) sequence and its context. Its specificity is unknown. This sample is part of a study of post-analysis software for immune sequencing data. Study at large: Disease trajectories encompassed relapsing-remitting, secondary progressive and progressive-relapsing multiple sclerosis.

With 0 bases removed from V and 3 bases from J, the gap between germline ends came to 9 bases. The germline CDR1 and CDR2 sequences are MNHEY and SVGAGI. The CDR3 length is 15 residues. The study's findings and limits: TRBV5-6, TRBV5-1 and TRBV20-1 belonged to a set of about five TRBV segments that were more frequent in patients than controls. Controls had significantly higher normalized Chao1 diversity than multiple sclerosis patients. F measure clustering grouped samples strongly by preparation batch.

cDNA libraries for TCR beta contained unique molecular identifiers. TCRdb re-called the PCR reads through MiXCR, storing one row per CDR3 protein. This sample has roughly 540,000 distinct CDR3 sequences, with about a third found just once. The sample taken for sequencing was blood. The source is a girl aged 2-17 years with multiple sclerosis. The chain carries TRBV6-5 and TRBJ2-1, with D unresolved. CDR3 amino acids: CASSYSNRRYNEQFF. Here the CDR3 DNA reads TGTGCCAGCAGTTACTCTAATAGGCGCTACAATGAGCAGTTCTTC.